The entry below gives a single TCR beta chain sequence along with its context. The antigen remains undetermined. The source of the sample is a study of cytomegalovirus exposure and HLA in healthy donors. Study-level information: The 100 million to 120 million unique TCR beta sequences, from 150 million to 200 million T cells, were found by an earlier analysis. Study-wide points: In an earlier analysis, most TCR beta V segments were productive about 87% or about 30% of the time. Rare TCR sequences predominated, though certain public TCRs were found in many donors. It is likely that the observed cluster of highly shared sequence variants was a sequencing artifact.

Unmatched junction bases numbered 7, after V lost 7 bases and J lost 5 bases. The CDR3 consists of 14 residues. The germline V gene encodes CDR1 SNHLY and CDR2 FYNNEI. The PCR was carried out with 60 Vbeta primers and 13 Jbeta primers. Profiling relied on immunoSEQ multiplex PCR, and the TCRdb table lists in-frame clones only, not all of them. The sample has around 140,000 clones, approximately 80% seen once; the top ten hold under 2%. The genes are TRBV2 and TRBJ1-4, with TRBD1 identical over 7 bases. The sequencing input was PBMCs. This receptor was obtained from a female donor in good health and CMV-seropositive. Here the CDR3 DNA reads TGTGCCAGCAAAACCGGGACAGCCAATGAAAAACTGTTTTTT. Its translation: CASKTGTANEKLFF.